The sequence of this T cell receptor (beta chain) was determined in a study of blood T cell repertoires in COVID-19. The overall study: The analysed material was cDNA or gDNA that came from T cells, B-cell-depleted T cells, or PBMCs.

V shed 1 base and J 5 bases; nucleotides not matched to a gene: 3. The CDR3 has 15 amino acids. The germline V gene encodes CDR1 LNHDA and CDR2 SQIVND (reference sequence). Each participant's cohort was designated according to participant-reported clinical history. A COVID-19 case was met by exposed participants within 2 weeks before study entry. Sequencing used immunoSEQ multiplex PCR; TCRdb keeps in-frame clones, though not all of them. Of roughly 240,000 clones in the sample, about 87% were seen once. Sequenced material: PBMCs or T cells enriched from blood (not recorded which). The chain combines TRBV19 with TRBJ2-2, with 8 bases lining up with TRBD2. The source is a man aged 45-65 years who had been exposed to COVID-19. The CDR3 DNA reads TGTGCCAGTAGTATAGTAGCGGGAAGTACCGGGGAGCTGTTTTTT. Its protein is CASSIVAGSTGELFF.